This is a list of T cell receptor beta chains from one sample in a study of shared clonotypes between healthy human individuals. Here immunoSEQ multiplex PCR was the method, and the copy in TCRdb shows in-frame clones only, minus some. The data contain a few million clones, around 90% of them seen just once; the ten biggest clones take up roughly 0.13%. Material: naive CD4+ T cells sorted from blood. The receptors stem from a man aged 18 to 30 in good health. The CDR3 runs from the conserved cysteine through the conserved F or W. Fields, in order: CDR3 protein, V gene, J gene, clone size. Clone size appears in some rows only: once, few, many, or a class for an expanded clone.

CDR3aa: CASSLGAGEQFF; v_gene: TRBV6-6; j_gene: TRBJ2-1; abundance: NA
CDR3aa: CASSWDSALGANVLTF; v_gene: TRBV6-6; j_gene: TRBJ2-6; abundance: NA
CDR3aa: CASQPGLNTEAFF; v_gene: TRBV5-4; j_gene: TRBJ1-1; abundance: NA
CDR3aa: CASTNPPGRSFNQPQHF; v_gene: TRBV23-1; j_gene: TRBJ1-5; abundance: NA
CDR3aa: CASRPGLANYEQYF; v_gene: TRBV6-5; j_gene: TRBJ2-7; abundance: NA
CDR3aa: CASSSGPAGVETQYF; v_gene: TRBV5-4; j_gene: TRBJ2-5; abundance: NA
CDR3aa: CASSGGQGNSFFHYEQYF; v_gene: TRBV10-1; j_gene: TRBJ2-7; abundance: NA
CDR3aa: CASNPGYNEQFF; v_gene: TRBV7-8; j_gene: TRBJ2-1; abundance: NA
CDR3aa: CASGGQETQYF; v_gene: TRBV10-3; j_gene: TRBJ2-5; abundance: few
CDR3aa: CASSDPAEIDTGELFF; v_gene: TRBV10-2; j_gene: TRBJ2-2; abundance: NA
CDR3aa: CASSLDRVGNSPLHF; v_gene: TRBV5-5; j_gene: TRBJ1-6; abundance: NA
CDR3aa: CASSYKATDYEQYF; v_gene: TRBV6-5; j_gene: TRBJ2-7; abundance: once
CDR3aa: CASSLAWAANTEAFF; v_gene: TRBV7-2; j_gene: TRBJ1-1; abundance: NA
CDR3aa: CASSIAGAQETQYF; v_gene: TRBV19; j_gene: TRBJ2-5; abundance: NA
CDR3aa: CASSGDRGQYEQYF; v_gene: TRBV5-1; j_gene: TRBJ2-7; abundance: NA
CDR3aa: CAWRFTGANVLTF; v_gene: TRBV30; j_gene: TRBJ2-6; abundance: NA
CDR3aa: CASRTSSEQYF; v_gene: TRBV2; j_gene: TRBJ2-7; abundance: NA
CDR3aa: CASSPPLLGAGGGNEQFF; v_gene: TRBV5-4; j_gene: TRBJ2-1; abundance: NA
CDR3aa: CASSLALASGRAREQYF; v_gene: TRBV7-9; j_gene: TRBJ2-7; abundance: NA
CDR3aa: CASSPGAENNQPQHF; v_gene: TRBV6-4; j_gene: TRBJ1-5; abundance: NA
CDR3aa: CASSQDWDSYNEQFF; v_gene: TRBV4-1; j_gene: TRBJ2-1; abundance: NA
CDR3aa: CASRSQGVYGYTF; v_gene: TRBV19; j_gene: TRBJ1-2; abundance: NA